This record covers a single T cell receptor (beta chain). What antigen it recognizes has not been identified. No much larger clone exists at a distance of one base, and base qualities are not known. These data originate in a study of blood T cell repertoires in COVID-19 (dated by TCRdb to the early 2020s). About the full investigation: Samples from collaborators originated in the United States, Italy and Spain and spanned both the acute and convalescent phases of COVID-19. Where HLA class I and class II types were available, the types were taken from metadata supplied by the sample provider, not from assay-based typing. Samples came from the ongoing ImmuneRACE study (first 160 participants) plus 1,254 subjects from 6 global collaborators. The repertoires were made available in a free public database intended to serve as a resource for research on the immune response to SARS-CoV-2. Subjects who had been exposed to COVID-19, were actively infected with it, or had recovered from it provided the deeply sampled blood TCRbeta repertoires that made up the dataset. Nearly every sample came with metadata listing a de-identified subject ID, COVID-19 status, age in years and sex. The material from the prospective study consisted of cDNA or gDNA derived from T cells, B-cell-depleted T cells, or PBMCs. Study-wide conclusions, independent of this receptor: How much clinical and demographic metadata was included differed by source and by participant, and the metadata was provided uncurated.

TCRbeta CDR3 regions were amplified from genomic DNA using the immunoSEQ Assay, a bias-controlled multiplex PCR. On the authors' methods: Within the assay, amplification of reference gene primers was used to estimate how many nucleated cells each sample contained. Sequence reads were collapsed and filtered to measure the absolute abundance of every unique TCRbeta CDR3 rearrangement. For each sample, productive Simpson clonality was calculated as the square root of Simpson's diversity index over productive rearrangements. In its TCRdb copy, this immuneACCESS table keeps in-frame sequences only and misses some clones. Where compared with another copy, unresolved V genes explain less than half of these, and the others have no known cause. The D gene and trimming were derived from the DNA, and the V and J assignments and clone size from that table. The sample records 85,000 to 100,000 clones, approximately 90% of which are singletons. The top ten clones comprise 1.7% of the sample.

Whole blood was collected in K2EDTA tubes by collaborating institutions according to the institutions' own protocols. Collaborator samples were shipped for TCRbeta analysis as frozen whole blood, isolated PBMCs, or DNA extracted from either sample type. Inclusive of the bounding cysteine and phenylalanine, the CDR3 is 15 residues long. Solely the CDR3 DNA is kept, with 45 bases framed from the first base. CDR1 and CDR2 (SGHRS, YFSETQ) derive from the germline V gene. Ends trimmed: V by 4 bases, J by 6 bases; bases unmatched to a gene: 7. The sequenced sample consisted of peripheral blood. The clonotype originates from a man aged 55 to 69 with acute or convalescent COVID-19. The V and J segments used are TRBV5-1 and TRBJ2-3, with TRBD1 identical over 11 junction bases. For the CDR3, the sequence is CASSLGQGASDTQYF. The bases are TGCGCCAGCAGCCTCGGACAGGGGGCGTCGGATACGCAGTATTTT. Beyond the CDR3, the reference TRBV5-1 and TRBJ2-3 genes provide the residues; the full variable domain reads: KAGVTQTPRYLIKTRGQQVTLSCSPISGHRSVSWYQQTPGQGLQFLFEYFSETQRNKGNFPGRFSGRQFSNSRSEMNVSTLELGDSALYLCASSLGQGASDTQYFGPGTRLTVL.